This entry lists 27 T cell receptor beta chains sequenced from one sample in a study of shared clonotypes between healthy human individuals. Assay used: immunoSEQ multiplex PCR; TCRdb lists only in-frame clones, some missing. This table holds about 2 million clones, approximately 95% found once. Sequenced: naive CD4+ T cells sorted from blood. Specified subset: CD45RA+ positively selected. The receptors were sampled from a man aged 18-30 years in good health.

This chain joins TRBV18 and TRBJ1-2; D not resolved. The germline CDR1 and CDR2 sequences are KGHSH and LQKENI. The CDR3 runs to 15 residues. V was cut by 2 bases and J by 3 bases, with 13 bases left in between. The CDR3 here is CASSPKGTSDYGYTF. CDR3 nucleotides: TGTGCCAGCTCACCAAAAGGCACGTCCGACTATGGCTACACCTTC.

About this clone itself: Other DNA sequences of this sample code for an identical CDR3. The chain has TRBV29-1 and TRBJ1-1, with D perhaps matching TRBD1 (6 bases). CDR1 and CDR2 from the germline V gene are SQVTM and ANQGSEA. The CDR3 is 13 residues long. V dropped 3 bases and J dropped 0 bases, with 8 bases sitting between them. CDR3 amino acids: CSVDRGLNTEAFF. As DNA, the CDR3 is TGCAGCGTTGACAGGGGTTTGAACACTGAAGCTTTCTTT.

V is TRBV7-2 and J is TRBJ2-2; the D is unclear. This CDR3 has 14 amino acids. V was shortened by 3 bases and J by 9 bases, with 14 bases between the two germline ends. Per germline, CDR1 SGHTA and CDR2 FQGNSA. CDR3: CASSFSGVSRELFF. Here the CDR3 DNA reads TGTGCCAGCAGCTTCTCTGGGGTTAGTAGGGAGCTGTTTTTT.

The gene calls are TRBV4-1 and TRBJ1-2; D gene unclear. Germline-derived CDR1 and CDR2 are MGHRA and YSYEKL. Trimming cost V 0 bases and J 8 bases, with 16 bases left between them. The CDR3 runs to 15 residues. The CDR3 DNA is TGCGCCAGCAGCCAAGATCCCGAAGGGCAAAGAGGCTACACCTTC. This codes for CASSQDPEGQRGYTF.

V gene TRBV10-3 combines with J gene TRBJ1-2, with a weak D call TRBD1 (5 bases). There are 12 residues in the CDR3. The V gene lost 7 bases and the J gene lost 2 bases, with 8 bases spanning the gap. From germline, CDR1 is ENHRY and CDR2 SYGVKD. The chain's CDR3 is CAIKAGNYGYTF. CDR3 in DNA: TGTGCCATCAAGGCAGGGAACTATGGCTACACCTTC.

On this clone itself: An end of the junction does not agree with germline; a read error may underlie this. The DNA for the CDR3 is TGTGCCAGCAGTTTCGCAGCAAACACCATATATTTT. This sequence encodes CASSFAANTIYF. The chain combines TRBV10-3 with TRBJ1-3; D unclear. This CDR3 is built from 12 residues. Germline CDR1 is ENHRY and CDR2 is SYGVKD.

V is TRBV28 and J is TRBJ2-7; D not resolved. V lost 5 bases and J 5 bases, leaving 22 bases between the germline ends. The CDR3 loop spans 16 amino acids. Germline V gene sequence: CDR1 MDHEN, CDR2 SYDVKM. The CDR3 spells CASSPIRQLTAHEQYF. CDR3 coding DNA: TGTGCCAGCAGTCCAATCCGGCAGCTTACTGCCCACGAGCAGTACTTC.

CDR3 DNA sequence: TGTGCCAGCAGCTCTAACTACAATGAGCAGTTCTTC. Translated, it gives CASSSNYNEQFF. The chain links TRBV5-4 to TRBJ2-1; D call uncertain. Between the trimmed V and J ends, which lost 3 bases and 3 bases, there was a span of 4 bases. CDR1 and CDR2 (germline): SGHNT, YYREEE (reference sequence). The CDR3 sequence is 12 residues long.

This sequence joins TRBV5-4 and TRBJ2-7; possible D gene TRBD2, 6 bases. The V and J ends lost 4 bases and 0 bases respectively, with 14 bases between them. The CDR3 spans 15 residues. Germline CDR1 and CDR2: SGHNT and YYREEE (reference sequence). Here the CDR3 DNA reads TGTGCCAGCAGCCCTGGGACTGCTAGCTCCTACGAGCAGTACTTC. Translation gives CASSPGTASSYEQYF. Based on the CDR3 plus reference TRBV5-4 and TRBJ2-7, the full variable domain is ETGVTQSPTHLIKTRGQQVTLRCSSQSGHNTVSWYQQALGQGPQFIFQYYREEENGRGNFPPRFSGLQFPNYSSELNVNALELDDSALYLCASSPGTASSYEQYFGPGTRLTVT.

V usage is TRBV19 and J usage is TRBJ1-2, with D unclear. Germline CDR1 LNHDA, CDR2 SQIVND (reference sequence). There are 13 residues in the CDR3. Trimming removed 4 bases from V and 2 bases from J, with 8 bases in between. The CDR3 spells CASSKGRNYGYTF. CDR3 coding DNA: TGTGCCAGTAGTAAGGGCAGGAACTATGGCTACACCTTC.

Comment on this clone: Additional DNA sequences in this sample encode the identical CDR3. J is TRBJ2-2 and V is TRBV2; D uncertain. Looked up from germline, CDR1 is SNHLY and CDR2 is FYNNEI. This CDR3 is 14 amino acids long. V lost 4 bases and J lost 0, with 6 bases in between. CDR3 coding DNA: TGTGCCAGCAGTGGCTTAACGAACACCGGGGAGCTGTTTTTT. The encoded protein is CASSGLTNTGELFF.

This CDR3 is CSARVLDEQYF. CDR3 nucleotides: TGCAGTGCTAGAGTACTGGACGAGCAGTACTTC. The rearrangement joins TRBV20-1 to TRBJ2-7; D remains ambiguous. Germline V gene data show CDR1 as DFQATT and CDR2 as SNEGSKA (reference sequence). There are 11 residues in the CDR3. Trimming left V 1 base short and J 5 bases short, with 6 bases between.

The CDR3 DNA is TGTGCCAGCAGTGCCCTACAGGGGAATCAGCCCCAGCATTTT. This gives the protein CASSALQGNQPQHF. The rearrangement links TRBV6-1 to TRBJ1-5; the match to TRBD1 covers 7 bases. J gave up 4 bases and V 4 bases, and 4 bases lay outside the gene matches. The CDR3 has 14 amino acids. The germline gives CDR1 MNHNS, CDR2 SASEGT.

This chain joins TRBV7-9 and TRBJ2-7; D is possibly TRBD2 (5 bases). Deletions cut 1 base from V and 3 bases from J, with 10 bases between. Germline V lookup: CDR1 SEHNR, CDR2 FQNEAQ (reference sequence). The CDR3 totals 14 residues. The CDR3 loop reads CASSLGGVDYEQYF. The CDR3 coding sequence is TGTGCCAGCAGCTTAGGGGGAGTCGACTACGAGCAGTACTTC.

This clone occurred once. V gene TRBV6-5 combines with J gene TRBJ2-5; 12 nucleotides match TRBD2. The CDR3 has 16 residues. Unmatched junction bases numbered 10, after V lost 2 bases and J lost 9 bases. Looked up from germline, CDR1 is MNHEY and CDR2 is SVGAGI. Here the CDR3 DNA reads TGTGCCAGCAGTTACGCGACTAGCGGGAGTGGGGGGGCCCAGTACTTC. Protein product: CASSYATSGSGGAQYF.

The gene calls are TRBV5-5 and TRBJ2-1; possible D gene TRBD1, 6 bases. V lost 4 bases to trimming and J lost 4 bases, with 15 bases between them. Germline-derived CDR1 and CDR2 are SGHKS and YYEKEE (reference sequence). The CDR3 spans 15 residues. In nucleotides, the CDR3 is TGTGCCAGCAGCCCGGACAGACCGACTTACAATGAGCAGTTCTTC. It translates to CASSPDRPTYNEQFF.

The CDR3 is CAWSRGAPNQPQHF. The CDR3 DNA follows: TGTGCCTGGAGTAGGGGGGCCCCCAATCAGCCCCAGCATTTT. The chain has TRBV30 and TRBJ1-5; TRBD1 might be the D (6 bases). CDR3 length equals 14 residues. V gave up 2 bases and J gave up 3 bases, with 11 bases separating them. Germline-derived CDR1 and CDR2 are GTSNPN and SVGIG (reference sequence). Using reference TRBV30 and TRBJ1-5 for the parts outside the CDR3, the full variable domain is SQTIHQWPATLVQPVGSPLSLECTVEGTSNPNLYWYRQAAGRGLQLLFYSVGIGQISSEVPQNLSASRPQDRQFILSSKKLLLSDSGFYLCAWSRGAPNQPQHFGDGTRLSIL.

This rearrangement joins TRBV9 to TRBJ2-1; 11 bases line up with TRBD2. This CDR3 has 16 amino acids. The V segment lost 3 bases and the J segment 7 bases; nucleotides outside the gene matches: 9. CDR1 is SGDLS, CDR2 YYNGEE, per germline. CDR3 region: CASSAPGTSGGNEQFF. CDR3 nucleotide sequence: TGTGCCAGCAGCGCCCCAGGGACTAGCGGTGGGAATGAGCAGTTCTTC. Drawing the rest from reference TRBV9 and TRBJ2-1, the complete variable domain is DSGVTQTPKHLITATGQRVTLRCSPRSGDLSVYWYQQSLDQGLQFLIQYYNGEERAKGNILERFSAQQFPDLHSELNLSSLELGDSALYFCASSAPGTSGGNEQFFGPGTRLTVL.

The chain carries TRBV28 and TRBJ1-3; D is perhaps TRBD1 (6 bases). This CDR3 is 15 amino acids long. In germline, CDR1 is MDHEN, CDR2 SYDVKM. Trimming cost V 6 bases and J 0 bases, with 12 bases left between them. CDR3 in amino acids: CASRTRGFSGNTIYF. CDR3 bases: TGTGCCAGCAGAACCAGGGGTTTCTCTGGAAACACCATATATTTT.

The chain carries TRBV5-1 and TRBJ1-4; no reliable D call. Germline lookup yields CDR1 SGHRS and CDR2 YFSETQ. The V and J ends lost 0 bases and 0 bases respectively, with 9 bases between them. CDR3 length: 16 residues. CDR3 in amino acids: CASSLAPVATNEKLFF. CDR3 in DNA: TGCGCCAGCAGCTTGGCTCCGGTTGCAACTAATGAAAAACTGTTTTTT.

Note on this clone: This clone may be a read error of a much larger clone one base away. The conserved phenylalanine or tryptophan is not found at the CDR3 terminus, so this likely reflects a read error. The CDR3 loop is CASSLLGLGSYEQYS. The CDR3 nucleotides read TGTGCCAGCAGTTTATTAGGGCTGGGGTCCTACGAGCAGTACTCC. The rearrangement links TRBV27 to TRBJ2-7, with D uncertain. CDR1 is MNHEY and CDR2 is SMNVEV in the germline V gene (reference sequence). V shed 1 base and J shed 1 base, with 11 bases lying between them. This CDR3 region has 15 residues.

This clone was picked up one time. The chain employs TRBV2 and TRBJ2-1; the D is unclear. Germline CDR1 reads SNHLY; CDR2 reads FYNNEI. The germline V and J ends were trimmed by 8 bases and 8 bases, with 7 bases remaining between them. The CDR3 runs 10 residues. The DNA of the CDR3 is TGTGCCAGCCGCCTCCATGAGCAGTTCTTC. This codes for CASRLHEQFF.

As DNA, the CDR3 is TGTGCCAGCACCGTGGGTGGGGGCTCTAATGAAAAACTGTTTTTT. Amino acids: CASTVGGGSNEKLFF. This sequence joins TRBV5-4 and TRBJ1-4, with D possibly TRBD1 on 6 matching bases. Germline lookup yields CDR1 SGHNT and CDR2 YYREEE (reference sequence). There are 15 residues in the CDR3. V dropped 6 bases and J dropped 3 bases, with 15 bases sitting between them.

The chain is built from TRBV27 and TRBJ2-1; TRBD2 aligns across 8 bases. The V gene's germline CDR1 is MNHEY and CDR2 SMNVEV (reference sequence). The J segment lost 3 bases and the V segment lost 5 bases, leaving 6 bases of the junction unmatched. This CDR3 contains 15 residues. The CDR3 here is CASSGVTSVYNEQFF. The CDR3 region has the DNA TGTGCCAGCAGTGGGGTGACTAGCGTCTACAATGAGCAGTTCTTC.

This clone was seen just once. The genes are TRBV18 and TRBJ1-4; D may be TRBD1 (5 bases). CDR1 KGHSH and CDR2 LQKENI come from the germline V gene. With 1 base removed from V and 8 bases from J, the gap between germline ends came to 17 bases. The CDR3 is 16 amino acids. The CDR3 spells CASSPLVGVSGEKLFF. The CDR3, as DNA: TGTGCCAGCTCACCACTAGTAGGCGTTTCAGGGGAAAAACTGTTTTTT.

The rearrangement uses TRBV7-9 and TRBJ2-3, with TRBD2 matching over 8 bases. The CDR3 is 17 amino acids. Germline V gene sequence: CDR1 SEHNR, CDR2 FQNEAQ (reference sequence). J was trimmed by 2 bases and V by 1 base; bases with no gene match: 8. The CDR3 region is CASSLVRTGGNTDTQYF. The CDR3 DNA is TGTGCCAGCAGCTTAGTAAGGACGGGGGGGAACACAGATACGCAGTATTTT.

This chain joins TRBV6-6 and TRBJ2-7; 9 nucleotides match TRBD2. The V gene's germline CDR1 is MNHNY and CDR2 SVGAGI (reference sequence). The V and J ends lost 0 bases and 4 bases, in that order; junction bases with no gene match: 7. CDR3 length: 16 amino acids. The CDR3 nucleotides read TGTGCCAGCAGTTACTCAGGAGTAGCGGGAGTGTACGAGCAGTACTTC. It translates to CASSYSGVAGVYEQYF.